Described below is a single T cell receptor (beta chain) sequence and its context. Its cognate antigen has yet to be identified. No base-level quality is on record; no much larger clone is a single base apart. The junction shows trimming of 5 bases on V and 3 bases on J, and the gene matches do not reach 18 bases of it. The germline V gene (reference sequence) yields SEHNR for CDR1 and FQNEAQ for CDR2. Including cysteine and phenylalanine, the CDR3 has 18 amino acids. Of all the DNA, just the CDR3 is kept, 54 bases in frame from base 1. The sample originates from a study of cytomegalovirus exposure and HLA in healthy donors (dated by TCRdb to the late 2010s). Context from the whole study: In an earlier analysis of 550 to 750 of the donors, 250 to 350 Gb of sequence data and some 100 million unique TCR beta sequences from about 179 million T cells were reported. An early release covering roughly 580 HLA-typed donors comprised approximately 290 gigabases of sequencing data and about 90 million unique TCR sequences. Of the 300 to 500 genotyped donors, 80% to 90% were placed in the genetic ancestry cluster associated with self-reported Caucasian donors. The study aimed to test whether cataloging public T cell receptors could reveal signatures of past pathogen exposure. Using immunosequencing, the study profiled T cell repertoires from about 620 subjects and related those repertoires to cytomegalovirus serostatus. A separate validation cohort of over a hundred different subjects was used in addition to the roughly 620-subject first cohort. High-throughput TCR immunosequencing, statistical association of individual TCRs with disease status, and machine learning were combined to predict cytomegalovirus infection status. In a later analysis, previously published TCR beta repertoires from 666 donors were re-analyzed and high-resolution HLA genotyping was added so that TCR occurrence patterns could be studied. The later analysis used no new phenotypic data to find candidate immune exposures, relying instead on TCR beta sequences and their occurrence across donors. In an earlier analysis of several hundred of the donors, high-throughput TCR beta sequencing was used to judge whether each TCR beta V gene segment behaved as functional or pseudogenic. Donor age, sex, ethnicity and CMV serostatus were compiled alongside the repertoire data. In a later genetic analysis, genome-wide SNP genotypes for about three fifths of the roughly 670 donors were used, and that subset was treated as a discovery cohort. All discovery cohort repertoires had been generated using a single sequencing platform. HLA typing included class I and class II loci at four-digit resolution. The number of donors typed differed by locus, with about 629-640 for A, B, C, DRB1 and DQB1, 522 for DQA1, 606 for DPA1, and under 490 for DPB1. Several DR-DQ haplotypes were handled as single units for association and clustering, since linkage in the cohort was strong. On average, roughly 250,000 unique TCR beta nucleotide sequences were sequenced per donor among a few hundred genotyped donors of the cohort, with 15% to 20% of those sequences being non-productive. What the research found in general, with its limitations: A later analysis found that HLA-associated TCR beta chains were more clonally expanded and had lower generation probabilities than equally common non-associated chains. Correlated functional status among segregating V segments might be attributable to linkage disequilibrium, but an unknown experimental factor could not be ruled out. It was suggested by the authors that the approach could potentially be generalized to other disease states and immunological phenotypes. Immune exposure information for the cohort was limited to CMV serostatus. Some IMGT-functional V segments, including TRBV6-2 and TRBV6-3, could not be told apart with the 87-base-pair reads, so those segments were excluded. An earlier analysis of around 540 of the donors showed that most TCR beta V segments appeared in productive rearrangements either about 90% or about 30% of the time, which broadly matched IMGT annotations. A later analysis found that TCR association rates varied across HLA loci, with DRB1 alleles showing the most associated TCRs and HLA-C alleles the fewest. Strong co-occurrence of HLA alleles, especially DR and DQ, made assigning TCR associations to individual alleles difficult. V-gene and J-gene trimming of TCR beta chains was associated with a missense DCLRE1C variant in a later genetic analysis, and the association was replicated in an independent cohort. A further reported finding was that TCR beta sequences accurately predicted the HLA-A and HLA-B alleles for most subjects in the first cohort. According to a later analysis, most CMV-associated TCR beta chains appeared to be HLA-restricted, and the HLA associations seemed to be driven largely by CMV exposure. Most TCR sequences were seen in very few donors, while some public TCRs were found in many individuals. According to a later genetic analysis, donors in an Asian-associated ancestry cluster had fewer N-insertions in productive TCRs than the roughly 660-donor mean. The earlier analysis of approximately 590 of the donors excluded 15 to 20 rarely observed V segments, including chromosome 9 orphons, because counts were too low. Specific HLA alleles were associated with roughly 16,000 TCR beta sequences at a false discovery rate of 0.05 in a later analysis. The cohort was sequenced for TCR beta chains only, and without alpha or paired-chain data the features that could be detected were limited. A later analysis reported that several top co-occurrence clusters appeared linked to parvovirus B19, influenza, CMV and Epstein-Barr virus. Roughly uniform sequencing depth across donors was assumed in presence/absence analyses, although this assumption may not hold. In vitro tests confirmed that a few of the cytomegalovirus-associated TCR beta chains recognize cytomegalovirus antigens. The study listed 164 TCR beta chains as associated with cytomegalovirus. In both the original and validation cohorts, the classifier was reported to diagnose cytomegalovirus status with high specificity and sensitivity. A group of highly shared sequence variants was considered likely to be a technical artifact of the sequencing pipeline. Because HLA typing was missing for some donors at each locus, association tests included only the typed subset.

The cohort comprised hundreds of healthy bone marrow donors. At the time of sampling, every cohort member was nominally healthy, though immune exposures that went unrecorded were likely present. The donor was CMV seropositive and was included in the group of 250 to 300 seropositive cohort members. Every donor gave a peripheral blood sample, and the peripheral blood mononuclear cells from that sample were used for TCR beta sequencing. The Qiagen DNeasy Blood Extraction Kit was used to extract genomic DNA from the blood cell samples. The library came from the immunoSEQ multiplex PCR assay. The multiplex PCR relied on a mix of 60 forward primers for TCR Vbeta segments and 13 reverse primers for TCR Jbeta segments. A multiplex PCR assay on genomic DNA amplified the CDR3 region of rearranged TCR beta genes. The amplified TCR beta libraries were sequenced on the Illumina HiSeq System as 87-base-pair reads. In the paper's pipeline: A later analysis tallied some 79 million unique TCR beta chains across the 640 or so repertoires, and about 12 million of those chains were shared by two or more donors. To remove PCR and sequencing errors, raw reads were error-corrected and collapsed into unique sequences using a nearest-neighbor algorithm that merged closely related sequences. Alignment of CDR3 sequences to IMGT reference sequences was used to assign V, D and J gene segments. For a sequence to be retained, at least a six-nucleotide match to both a V gene segment and a J gene segment was required. Rearrangements were classified as productive when the CDR3 lacked stop codons and remained in frame with V and J, and all other rearrangements were classified as non-productive. Following IMGT convention, CDR3 was defined as the stretch from the second conserved V-encoded cysteine to the conserved J-encoded phenylalanine. The earlier analysis of fewer than 750 of the donors excluded sequences that lacked an unambiguous match to a single V gene segment. An earlier analysis of a few hundred of the donors classified V segments as functional when productive rearrangements were above 56.7% and as segregating when the standard deviation between donors was above 5%. A statistical classification framework was built to diagnose cytomegalovirus status from the catalog of TCR beta chain sequences. In a later analysis, TCR nucleotide sequences were compared against IMGT/GENE-DB human TR gene sequences so that V and J genes could be assigned. The TCRdist pipeline was used in a later analysis to assign CDR3 sequences and most-parsimonious VDJ recombination scenarios. In a later analysis, each TCR beta chain was defined by its CDR3 amino acid sequence together with its V-gene family, and reads lacking a unique V-gene family were excluded. As a way to deal with suspected cross-contamination and a sequencing artifact, a later analysis dropped more than 500 nucleotide sequences that were highly shared and had low generation probability. In a later analysis, a clonal expansion index for each public chain was calculated from normalized within-repertoire ranks of inferred template counts. In a later analysis, generation probabilities were computed using a VDJ recombination model fitted to out-of-frame rearrangements, and the results were checked against IGoR. A later analysis scored TCR-TCR, TCR-HLA and TCR-CMV co-occurrence with hypergeometric tests, applying a repertoire-size bias correction to TCR pairs. In a later analysis, false discovery rates were estimated by permuting HLA or CMV assignments 20 times. In a later analysis, co-occurring TCRs were grouped with DBSCAN, and TCRdist sequence similarity was added when clustering was performed within HLA-allele-positive subsets. Co-occurrence clustering excluded repertoires with fewer than 30,000 or more than 120,000 public chains, plus five with anomalous nucleotide sharing. Imported from immuneACCESS, the table was reduced by TCRdb to in-frame sequences with V and J called. These copies leave out some clones; in studies compared against another copy, an unresolved V gene accounts for under half, and the cause of the remainder is not known. Clone size and the V and J calls come from that table; the DNA yielded D and trimming. Counted in this sample were roughly 120,000 clones; about 78% of them appeared once. The biggest ten clones account for 5.4% of the sample.

The sequence joins TRBV7-9 to TRBJ1-1, and 7 junctional nucleotides match TRBD1. Sequencing was carried out using PBMCs. The origin of this receptor is a woman in her thirties in good health and CMV-seropositive. Here is the DNA: TGTGCCAGCAGCCCAAGGGACAGATCCTTTAATCCGTACACTGAAGCTTTCTTT. The encoded protein is CASSPRDRSFNPYTEAFF.